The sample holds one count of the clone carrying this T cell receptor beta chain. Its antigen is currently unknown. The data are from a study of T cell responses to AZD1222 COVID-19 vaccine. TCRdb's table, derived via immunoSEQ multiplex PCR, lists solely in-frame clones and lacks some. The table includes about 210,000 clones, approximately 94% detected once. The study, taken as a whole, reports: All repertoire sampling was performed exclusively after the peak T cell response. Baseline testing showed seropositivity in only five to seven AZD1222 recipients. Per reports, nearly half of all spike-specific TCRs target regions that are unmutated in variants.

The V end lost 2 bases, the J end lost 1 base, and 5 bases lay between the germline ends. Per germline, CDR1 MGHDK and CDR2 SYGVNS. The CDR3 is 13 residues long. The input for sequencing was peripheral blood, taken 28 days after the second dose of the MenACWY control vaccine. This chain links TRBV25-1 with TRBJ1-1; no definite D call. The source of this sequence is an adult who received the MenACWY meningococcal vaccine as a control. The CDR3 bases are TGTGCCAGCAGTGAAGCGGGGAACACTGAAGCTTTCTTT. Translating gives CASSEAGNTEAFF.